This passage covers 29 T cell receptor beta chains from one sample sequenced in a study of memory CD4+ T cells and cytomegalovirus serostatus (dated by TCRdb to between 2018 and 2020). The library was generated by the immunoSEQ multiplex PCR assay. The source is immuneACCESS, and TCRdb retained only in-frame sequences with V and J called. Part of the clones is not carried over; for the studies checked, unresolved V genes explain less than half of this, and the remainder is unexplained. Present in this sample are approximately 47,000 clones, just under 80% of which were seen just once. Jointly, the top ten make up roughly 0.8% of the sample. Single viable CD3+CD4+CD8-CD45RO+ cells were sorted as memory CD4+ T cells on a FACSAria II. Specimen: memory CD4+ T cells from blood. The receptors were gathered from an adult in good health and CMV-seronegative.

V and J are TRBV7-9 and TRBJ1-4, with 8 bases identical to TRBD1. From germline, CDR1 is SEHNR and CDR2 FQNEAQ (reference sequence). The CDR3 contains 14 residues. Germline trimming cut 2 bases from V and 7 bases from J; bases unmatched to any gene: 3. The CDR3 DNA reads as TGTGCCAGCAGCTTACGACAGGGGATTGAAAAACTGTTTTTT. Amino acids: CASSLRQGIEKLFF.

Sample share makes this clone medium-sized (0.01 to 0.1%). The V gene is TRBV6-1, the J gene TRBJ1-5; D gene uncertain. The CDR3 sequence is 15 residues long. The germline V gene has CDR1 MNHNS and CDR2 SASEGT. Trimming stripped 4 bases from V and 0 bases from J, with 10 bases between. Here the CDR3 DNA reads TGTGCCAGCAGTGTGAGCCCCTATAGCAATCAGCCCCAGCATTTT. Encoded protein: CASSVSPYSNQPQHF.

The V gene is TRBV2, the J gene TRBJ1-2; D may be TRBD1 (5 bases). The CDR3 length is 12 residues. CDR1 and CDR2 from the germline V gene are SNHLY and FYNNEI. Trimming stripped 7 bases from V and 8 bases from J, with 14 bases between. The CDR3 DNA reads TGTGCCAGCACCGCTGGGGGAAGGGGCTACACCTTC. Translated, it gives CASTAGGRGYTF.

This clone came up once. The genes are TRBV15 and TRBJ1-2, with 12 bases fitting TRBD1. There are 16 residues in the CDR3. V was pared by 1 base and J by 7 bases, with 7 bases of the junction left unmatched. Germline V gene data show CDR1 as LNHNV and CDR2 as YYDKDF (reference sequence). This CDR3 reads CATSRARDRGLRGYTF. For the CDR3, the DNA is TGTGCCACCAGCAGAGCCAGGGACAGGGGGCTACGTGGCTACACCTTC. Filled out from reference TRBV15 and TRBJ1-2, the complete variable domain reads DAMVIQNPRYQVTQFGKPVTLSCSQTLNHNVMYWYQQKSSQAPKLLFHYYDKDFNNEADTPDNFQSRRPNTSFCFLDIRSPGLGDTAMYLCATSRARDRGLRGYTFGSGTRLTVV.

V and J are TRBV7-9 and TRBJ2-7, with 8 bases that match TRBD1. CDR1 and CDR2 (germline): SEHNR, FQNEAQ (reference sequence). There are 19 residues in the CDR3. With V trimmed by 0 bases and J by 1 base, 14 bases remained unmatched. CDR3 residues: CASSLASGQGRGKSYEQYF. The CDR3 DNA reads as TGTGCCAGCAGCTTAGCGTCAGGACAGGGCCGAGGGAAGTCCTACGAGCAGTACTTC. The full variable domain, in which reference TRBV7-9 and TRBJ2-7 provide the parts outside the CDR3, is DTGVSQNPRHKITKRGQNVTFRCDPISEHNRLYWYRQTLGQGPEFLTYFQNEAQLEKSRLLSDRFSAERPKGSFSTLEIQRTEQGDSAMYLCASSLASGQGRGKSYEQYFGPGTRLTVT.

V is TRBV19 and J is TRBJ2-1; D is unresolved. The CDR3 length is 13 residues. CDR1 and CDR2 (germline): LNHDA, SQIVND (reference sequence). Trimming shortened V by 6 bases and J by 4 bases, and 10 bases separated the two germline ends. Here the CDR3 reads CASSKGPYNEQFF. The CDR3 DNA follows: TGTGCCAGTAGCAAAGGTCCGTACAATGAGCAGTTCTTC.

This clone has a handful of counts. J is TRBJ2-1 and V is TRBV5-4; perhaps TRBD1 as D (6 bases). With 0 bases removed from V and 0 bases from J, the gap between germline ends came to 16 bases. The CDR3 consists of 18 residues. The germline V gene has CDR1 SGHNT and CDR2 YYREEE (reference sequence). CDR3 residues: CASSLAPGALSSYNEQFF. Written as DNA, the CDR3 is TGTGCCAGCAGCTTGGCCCCAGGGGCCTTAAGCTCCTACAATGAGCAGTTCTTC.

A word on this clone: Other nucleotide sequences in the sample specify the same CDR3. The CDR3 here is CAISGQGLNTEAFF. CDR3 DNA sequence: TGTGCCATCAGTGGGCAGGGTTTGAACACTGAAGCTTTCTTT. J is TRBJ1-1 and V is TRBV10-3; weak D call: TRBD1 (5 bases). Per germline, CDR1 ENHRY and CDR2 SYGVKD. The CDR3 is 14 residues long. With 4 bases removed from V and 0 bases from J, the gap between germline ends came to 9 bases.

V is TRBV27 and J is TRBJ1-2; 8 nucleotides match TRBD1. Germline values: CDR1 MNHEY, CDR2 SMNVEV (reference sequence). J lost 5 bases, V lost 4 bases, and 6 bases had no gene match. This CDR3 comprises 14 residues. The CDR3 loop reads CASSYSRQGYGYTF. The CDR3 coding sequence is TGTGCCAGCAGTTACTCTCGACAGGGGTATGGCTACACCTTC.

CDR3 protein: CASSRDGSSTDTQYF. CDR3 coding DNA: TGTGCCAGCAGCCGGGACGGATCTAGCACAGATACGCAGTATTTT. This sequence joins TRBV11-3 and TRBJ2-3, with D possibly called TRBD1 or TRBD2 (5 bases each). The CDR3 consists of 15 residues. Trimming left V 5 bases short and J 0 bases short, with 12 bases between. Germline loops: CDR1 SGHNT, CDR2 YENEEA.

J is TRBJ1-5 and V is TRBV7-2; TRBD1 aligns across 10 bases. Trimming at V came to 5 bases and at J to 0 bases, leaving 7 bases not matched to a gene. Looked up from germline, CDR1 is SGHTA and CDR2 is FQGNSA. The CDR3 has 17 residues. The CDR3 DNA is TGTGCCAGCAGCCAGGGACAGGGGACCTATAGCAATCAGCCCCAGCATTTT. Translating it yields CASSQGQGTYSNQPQHF.

The chain couples TRBV7-9 to TRBJ1-3; D remains unclear. V was clipped by 5 bases and J by 3 bases, with 5 bases between them. The CDR3 contains 12 residues. Per germline, CDR1 SEHNR and CDR2 FQNEAQ (reference sequence). Here the CDR3 reads CASSPGGNTIYF. CDR3 in DNA: TGTGCCAGCAGCCCCGGTGGAAACACCATATATTTT.

This chain links TRBV14 with TRBJ2-5; 7 nucleotides agree with TRBD1. Germline V gene lookup returns CDR1 SGHDN and CDR2 FVKESK. The CDR3 runs 15 residues. The ends lost 3 bases at V and 1 base at J; junction bases unmatched: 5. CDR3 in amino acids: CASSHPRGLQETQYF. The CDR3 coding sequence is TGTGCCAGCAGCCACCCTAGGGGGCTCCAAGAGACCCAGTACTTC.

This sequence joins TRBV6-1 and TRBJ2-7, with 8 positions matching TRBD2. Germline CDR1 reads MNHNS; CDR2 reads SASEGT. V lost 8 bases to trimming and J lost 4 bases; unmatched junction nucleotides: 7. The CDR3 loop spans 13 amino acids. In nucleotides, the CDR3 is TGTGCCAGCTCGGGGGGGATAGAGTACGAGCAGTACTTC. It specifies CASSGGIEYEQYF.

In nucleotides, the CDR3 is TGCGCCAGCAGCCAAGTCAATGGGGACAGCAATCAGCCCCAGCATTTT. Its translation is CASSQVNGDSNQPQHF. The V and J genes are TRBV4-1 and TRBJ1-5; maybe TRBD1 (5 bases). Between the trimmed V and J ends, which lost 1 base and 1 base, there was a span of 11 bases. The germline V gene has CDR1 MGHRA and CDR2 YSYEKL. This CDR3 is built from 16 residues.

The rearrangement uses TRBV5-1 and TRBJ2-6; D is unclear. The CDR3 extends over 14 amino acids. V lost 6 bases to trimming and J lost 2 bases, with 9 bases between them. CDR1 and CDR2 from the germline V gene are SGHRS and YFSETQ. The CDR3 nucleotides are TGCGCCAGCATGTCAGGAGCTGGGGCCAACGTCCTGACTTTC. Protein product: CASMSGAGANVLTF. The variable domain in full, with the rest retrieved from reference TRBV5-1 and TRBJ2-6, is KAGVTQTPRYLIKTRGQQVTLSCSPISGHRSVSWYQQTPGQGLQFLFEYFSETQRNKGNFPGRFSGRQFSNSRSEMNVSTLELGDSALYLCASMSGAGANVLTFGAGSRLTVL.

The chain couples TRBV20-1 to TRBJ1-2; D gene unclear. Trimming removed 4 bases from V and 4 bases from J, with 7 bases in between. From germline, CDR1 is DFQATT and CDR2 SNEGSKA (reference sequence). This CDR3 is built from 11 residues. CDR3 in amino acids: CSATDSYGYTF. CDR3 coding DNA: TGCAGTGCTACAGATTCCTATGGCTACACCTTC.

The CDR3 nucleotides are TGTGCCAGCAGGGCGGCAGGGGATAAAATTTACGAGCAGTACTTC. Translation gives CASRAAGDKIYEQYF. V and J are TRBV2 and TRBJ2-7; maybe TRBD1 (6 bases). CDR1 is SNHLY, CDR2 FYNNEI, per germline. V shed 6 bases and J shed 4 bases, with 19 bases lying between them. The CDR3 consists of 15 residues.

The chain joins TRBV19 to TRBJ1-4; the D is unclear. Germline V lookup: CDR1 LNHDA, CDR2 SQIVND (reference sequence). The CDR3 is made up of 14 amino acids. The V end was cut by 6 bases, the J end by 2 bases, with 10 bases between. CDR3: CASSSYTTNEKLFF. The DNA of the CDR3 is TGTGCCAGTAGCAGTTACACGACTAATGAAAAACTGTTTTTT.

The chain is built from TRBV25-1 and TRBJ1-4, with a tentative D call TRBD1 (6 bases). Trimming took 5 bases from V and 2 from J, leaving 12 bases between them. The CDR3 covers 15 residues. Germline V CDR1 and CDR2: MGHDK, SYGVNS. The CDR3: CASSKQGFTNEKLFF. CDR3 coding DNA: TGTGCCAGCAGTAAACAGGGTTTTACTAATGAAAAACTGTTTTTT.

This chain connects TRBV7-8 to TRBJ2-7, with D possibly matching TRBD2 (5 bases). V lost 2 bases, J lost 4 bases, and 6 bases lay in between. Per the germline V gene, CDR1 is SGHVS and CDR2 is FQNEAQ. The CDR3 has 12 residues. This CDR3 reads CASSLTGYEQYF. The CDR3 nucleotides are TGTGCCAGCAGCTTAACGGGGTACGAGCAGTACTTC.

This clone turned up a few times. The chain uses TRBV7-9 and TRBJ1-4, with D hard to call. The V and J ends lost 3 bases and 5 bases respectively, with 13 bases between them. CDR1 is SEHNR, CDR2 FQNEAQ, per germline (reference sequence). The CDR3 consists of 15 residues. The CDR3 nucleotides are TGTGCCAGCAGCTTTCGGTTGGGAGGAAATGAAAAACTGTTTTTT. Translation: CASSFRLGGNEKLFF.

J is TRBJ1-5 and V is TRBV19, with D possibly matching TRBD1 (6 bases). This CDR3 contains 14 residues. Trimming left V 5 bases short and J 1 base short, with 9 bases between. From germline, CDR1 is LNHDA and CDR2 SQIVND (reference sequence). In DNA, the CDR3 is TGTGCCAGTAGTCCCGACAGGAGCAATCAGCCCCAGCATTTT. Translated, it gives CASSPDRSNQPQHF.

The J gene is TRBJ1-3, the V gene TRBV7-8; D gene ambiguous. This CDR3 has 14 amino acids. V lost 1 base and J lost 0, with 4 bases in between. Germline V lookup: CDR1 SGHVS, CDR2 FQNEAQ. This CDR3 is CASSLGSSGNTIYF. As DNA, the CDR3 is TGTGCCAGCAGCTTAGGAAGCTCTGGAAACACCATATATTTT.

The chain combines TRBV5-6 with TRBJ2-7; TRBD2 matches 8 bases. Looked up from germline, CDR1 is SGHDT and CDR2 is YYEEEE. The ends lost 4 bases at V and 2 bases at J; junction bases unmatched: 8. This CDR3 comprises 15 residues. CDR3: CASSQQTLAAYEQYF. In nucleotides, the CDR3 is TGTGCCAGCAGCCAACAGACACTAGCGGCCTACGAGCAGTACTTC. The variable domain in full, with the rest retrieved from reference TRBV5-6 and TRBJ2-7, is DAGVTQSPTHLIKTRGQQVTLRCSPKSGHDTVSWYQQALGQGPQFIFQYYEEEERQRGNFPDRFSGHQFPNYSSELNVNALLLGDSALYLCASSQQTLAAYEQYFGPGTRLTVT.

With regard to this clone: A much larger clone lies one base from this, so it may be a read error. This chain connects TRBV2 to TRBJ1-2; no clear D gene. Germline V gene lookup returns CDR1 SNHLY and CDR2 FYNNEI. The CDR3 spans 13 residues. V was trimmed by 1 base and J by 9 bases, leaving 12 bases between them. The CDR3 spells CASSEGGVGSYTF. CDR3 nucleotides: TGTGCCAGCAGTGAAGGCGGGGTCGGTAGCTACACCTTC.

The chain recombines TRBV11-2 with TRBJ2-7, with 9 bases identical to TRBD1. CDR3 length: 15 amino acids. Germline-derived CDR1 and CDR2 are SGHAT and FQNNGV. Losses at the gene ends were 5 bases for V and 5 bases for J; bases not matched to a gene: 10. The CDR3 nucleotides are TGTGCCAGCAGCCCGACCGGGACAGGGAATGACGAGCAGTACTTC. It translates to CASSPTGTGNDEQYF.

This clone turned up a few times. J is TRBJ2-2 and V is TRBV18, with D perhaps TRBD1 (5 bases). This CDR3 has 14 residues. Per the germline V gene, CDR1 is KGHSH and CDR2 is LQKENI. V was clipped by 6 bases and J by 2 bases, with 10 bases between them. Here the CDR3 DNA reads TGTGCCAGCTCCCTCCAGGGAAACACCGGGGAGCTGTTTTTT. As protein: CASSLQGNTGELFF. Full variable domain (remainder filled in from reference TRBV18 and TRBJ2-2): NAGVMQNPRHLVRRRGQEARLRCSPMKGHSHVYWYRQLPEEGLKFMVYLQKENIIDESGMPKERFSAEFPKEGPSILRIQQVVRGDSAAYFCASSLQGNTGELFFGEGSRLTVL.

V and J are TRBV7-6 and TRBJ2-7; TRBD1 matches 7 bases. Trimming took 4 bases from V and 4 from J; bases not matched to a gene: 10. Germline V gene lookup returns CDR1 SGHVS and CDR2 FNYEAQ. The CDR3 runs to 15 residues. CDR3 DNA sequence: TGTGCCAGCAGCTCCCGGACAGGATATGCTTACGAGCAGTACTTC. Amino acid sequence: CASSSRTGYAYEQYF.